These 27 T cell receptor beta chains originate from one sample sequenced in a study of blood T cell repertoires in COVID-19. Some clones are missing from TCRdb's copy, which holds only in-frame ones; the method was immunoSEQ multiplex PCR. Of approximately 670,000 clones listed, 85% to 90% are singletons. Material for sequencing was peripheral blood. The receptors shown here come from a woman younger than 35 with acute or convalescent COVID-19.

The genes are TRBV5-4 and TRBJ2-5; 8 bases fit TRBD2. With V trimmed by 7 bases and J by 5 bases, 16 bases remained unmatched. In germline, CDR1 is SGHNT, CDR2 YYREEE (reference sequence). CDR3 length: 16 amino acids. CDR3 in DNA: TGTGCCAGCGTTGGGGGGCTAGCGGGTAATCGGGAGACCCAGTACTTC. Translating it yields CASVGGLAGNRETQYF.

This clone turned up a few times. The chain has TRBV10-3 and TRBJ1-1, with D unresolved. Trimming took 3 bases from V and 8 from J, leaving 13 bases between them. CDR1 and CDR2 (germline): ENHRY, SYGVKD. The CDR3 consists of 13 residues. The CDR3 region is CAISDTTRSEAFF. CDR3 sequence (DNA): TGTGCCATCAGTGACACAACCAGGTCCGAAGCTTTCTTT.

The chain links TRBV5-1 to TRBJ1-2, with D perhaps TRBD1 (6 bases). This CDR3 spans 15 amino acids. V was cut by 4 bases and J by 3 bases, with 16 bases left in between. CDR1 is SGHRS, CDR2 YFSETQ, per germline. This chain's CDR3 is CASSPRGGGDYGYTF. The CDR3 DNA is TGCGCCAGCAGCCCCCGGGGAGGGGGAGACTATGGCTACACCTTC.

The chain links TRBV19 to TRBJ1-2; 7 nucleotides agree with TRBD1. The CDR3 sequence is 16 residues long. The V gene's germline CDR1 is LNHDA and CDR2 SQIVND (reference sequence). With 6 bases clipped from V and 5 bases from J, the junction kept 15 bases outside the gene matches. CDR3: CASSDRVVHLSYGYTF. The CDR3 DNA is TGTGCCAGTAGCGACAGGGTAGTACACTTATCGTATGGCTACACCTTC. Filled out from reference TRBV19 and TRBJ1-2, the complete variable domain reads DGGITQSPKYLFRKEGQNVTLSCEQNLNHDAMYWYRQDPGQGLRLIYYSQIVNDFQKGDIAEGYSVSREKKESFPLTVTSAQKNPTAFYLCASSDRVVHLSYGYTFGSGTRLTVV.

This clone has a handful of counts. The chain uses TRBV7-3 and TRBJ2-1; 7 nucleotides line up with TRBD2. The germline V gene encodes CDR1 SGHTA and CDR2 FQGTGA. CDR3 length: 16 amino acids. V lost 5 bases, J lost 4 bases, and 11 bases stayed unmatched. This CDR3 is CASSRNGGSTYNEQFF. The CDR3 nucleotides read TGTGCCAGCAGCCGTAACGGGGGGTCTACTTACAATGAGCAGTTCTTC. Looking up the rest from reference TRBV7-3 and TRBJ2-1 gives the full variable domain: GAGVSQTPSNKVTEKGKYVELRCDPISGHTALYWYRQSLGQGPEFLIYFQGTGAADDSGLPNDRFFAVRPEGSVSTLKIQRTERGDSAVYLCASSRNGGSTYNEQFFGPGTRLTVL.

This clone is a singleton in its sample. The rearrangement joins TRBV10-3 to TRBJ1-6; maybe TRBD1 (5 bases). The CDR3 runs to 13 residues. V lost 7 bases and J lost 6, with 10 bases in between. CDR1 is ENHRY and CDR2 is SYGVKD in the germline V gene. This CDR3 is CAIMRGSNSPLHF. The CDR3 region has the DNA TGTGCCATCATGCGGGGGTCTAATTCACCCCTCCACTTT.

CDR3 sequence reads: CASSHGQGYEQYF. In DNA, the CDR3 is TGCGCCAGCAGCCACGGACAGGGCTACGAGCAGTACTTC. The chain combines TRBV5-1 with TRBJ2-7; 8 bases are shared with TRBD1. After removal of 4 bases from V and 3 bases from J, the junction contained 3 bases not matched to a gene. Germline V gene lookup returns CDR1 SGHRS and CDR2 YFSETQ. The CDR3 is 13 amino acids.

On this clone: In the same sample, other DNA sequences code for this CDR3. The V and J genes are TRBV9 and TRBJ1-2; possibly TRBD1 for D (5 bases). Germline values: CDR1 SGDLS, CDR2 YYNGEE. V lost 2 bases and J lost 1, with 6 bases in between. The CDR3 has 13 residues. The DNA of the CDR3 is TGTGCCAGCAGCGTTGACAGTAACTATGGCTACACCTTC. It is translated as CASSVDSNYGYTF. Together with reference TRBV9 and TRBJ1-2, the CDR3 gives the full variable domain: DSGVTQTPKHLITATGQRVTLRCSPRSGDLSVYWYQQSLDQGLQFLIQYYNGEERAKGNILERFSAQQFPDLHSELNLSSLELGDSALYFCASSVDSNYGYTFGSGTRLTVV.

This chain links TRBV5-1 with TRBJ2-1, with TRBD2 identical over 9 bases. Germline V gene sequence: CDR1 SGHRS, CDR2 YFSETQ. The CDR3 has 17 amino acids. Trimming cost V 1 base and J 4 bases; bases outside gene matches: 9. The CDR3 protein is CASSLFALAGIYNEQFF. CDR3 coding DNA: TGCGCCAGCAGCTTGTTTGCCCTAGCGGGGATATACAATGAGCAGTTCTTC.

The rearrangement joins TRBV10-3 to TRBJ2-3; 14 bases fit TRBD2. The CDR3 has 19 amino acids. The junction had 15 bases not matched to a gene; V was cut back by 6 bases and J by 4 bases. Germline V gene sequence: CDR1 ENHRY, CDR2 SYGVKD. The CDR3 DNA sequence: TGTGCCATCAGCCCGACCCCGAGACTAGCGGGGGGGCATGCAGATACGCAGTATTTT. The encoded protein is CAISPTPRLAGGHADTQYF.

This clone has a single count. This sequence joins TRBV14 and TRBJ1-2; D possibly corresponds to TRBD1 (6 bases). V lost 1 base and J 8 bases, leaving 11 bases between the germline ends. The CDR3 runs to 13 residues. Germline assignment: CDR1 SGHDN and CDR2 FVKESK. CDR3 nucleotide sequence: TGTGCCAGCAGCCAAGGAGGGGGAACGGGCTACACCTTC. Protein sequence: CASSQGGGTGYTF.

The CDR3 DNA sequence: TGCAGCGTTGACAGAAGGGGGGGCGACACCGGGGAGCTGTTTTTT. Amino acid sequence: CSVDRRGGDTGELFF. The chain uses TRBV29-1 and TRBJ2-2; the D gene is possibly TRBD2 (7 bases). CDR1 and CDR2 (germline): SQVTM, ANQGSEA. CDR3 length: 15 amino acids. V lost 3 bases and J 3 bases, leaving 14 bases between the germline ends.

The chain links TRBV2 to TRBJ1-5, with TRBD1 as a possible D gene (6 bases). V lost 6 bases and J lost 0, with 21 bases in between. Germline lookup yields CDR1 SNHLY and CDR2 FYNNEI. The CDR3 consists of 18 residues. The CDR3 coding sequence is TGTGCCAGCAGACACGGACAGCCGCAACCCTATAGCAATCAGCCCCAGCATTTT. Translating it yields CASRHGQPQPYSNQPQHF.

On this clone itself: At the DNA level, this CDR3 is encoded by other sequences in the same sample as well. V and J are TRBV7-9 and TRBJ2-5; TRBD1 aligns across 8 bases. Trimming took 4 bases from V and 2 from J; bases not matched to a gene: 3. The V gene's germline CDR1 is SEHNR and CDR2 FQNEAQ (reference sequence). The CDR3 is 14 residues long. The CDR3 nucleotides are TGTGCCAGCAGCTCCGGACAGGGACAAGAGACCCAGTACTTC. This translates into CASSSGQGQETQYF.

This chain uses TRBV24-1 with TRBJ1-2, with 8 bases matching TRBD1. This CDR3 region has 14 residues. With 4 bases clipped from V and 7 bases from J, the junction kept 7 bases outside the gene matches. Germline-derived CDR1 and CDR2 are KGHDR and SFDVKD. The CDR3, as DNA: TGTGCCACCAGTGAACGGACAGGGACGCGTGGCTACACCTTC. Encoded protein: CATSERTGTRGYTF.

The CDR3 here is CASSRLGLNTGELFF. The CDR3, as DNA: TGCGCCAGCAGCCGACTGGGACTTAACACCGGGGAGCTGTTTTTT. This chain connects TRBV4-3 to TRBJ2-2, with D possibly being TRBD2 (6 bases). The ends were cut back, 4 bases at V and 2 bases at J, with 11 bases in the middle. The CDR3 extends over 15 amino acids. CDR1 and CDR2 from the germline V gene are LGHNA and YSLEER.

This sequence joins TRBV30 and TRBJ2-7; the match to TRBD1 covers 8 bases. Germline V gives CDR1 GTSNPN, CDR2 SVGIG (reference sequence). The CDR3 contains 14 residues. Germline trimming cut 0 bases from V and 6 bases from J; bases unmatched to any gene: 7. CDR3 sequence: CAWSVGGRGREQYF. In DNA, the CDR3 is TGTGCCTGGAGTGTAGGGGGCAGGGGGCGCGAGCAGTACTTC.

To note about this clone: Other DNA sequences in this sample translate to the same CDR3. J is TRBJ1-5 and V is TRBV28; D perhaps matches TRBD1 (6 bases). This CDR3 contains 14 residues. Trimming took 2 bases from V and 1 from J, leaving 6 bases between them. Per germline, CDR1 MDHEN and CDR2 SYDVKM. The CDR3, as DNA: TGTGCCAGCAGTTTAGGGGGCAGCAATCAGCCCCAGCATTTT. Protein sequence: CASSLGGSNQPQHF.

The chain recombines TRBV30 with TRBJ1-1; D call uncertain. CDR1 is GTSNPN and CDR2 is SVGIG in the germline V gene (reference sequence). V was clipped by 2 bases and J by 0 bases, with 19 bases between them. The CDR3 extends over 17 amino acids. CDR3: CAWSRPRAALMNTEAFF. For the CDR3, the DNA is TGTGCCTGGAGTAGACCCCGCGCAGCACTAATGAACACTGAAGCTTTCTTT.

About this clone itself: This CDR3 is also generated by other DNA sequences in the sample. The chain has TRBV6-1 and TRBJ1-2; D is ambiguous. Germline CDR1 and CDR2: MNHNS and SASEGT. V was trimmed by 2 bases and J by 5 bases, leaving 6 bases between them. This CDR3 has 12 amino acids. In DNA, the CDR3 is TGTGCCAGCAGTGAACTGGAGTATGGCTACACCTTC. This sequence encodes CASSELEYGYTF.

V gene TRBV25-1 combines with J gene TRBJ1-4; D call uncertain. Trimming pared 8 bases from V and 8 bases from J, leaving 12 bases between. The V gene's germline CDR1 is MGHDK and CDR2 SYGVNS. The CDR3 sequence is 12 residues long. DNA of the CDR3: TGTGCCAGCGAAAAGGGAGGGGAAAAACTGTTTTTT. Translating gives CASEKGGEKLFF. Using reference TRBV25-1 and TRBJ1-4 for the parts outside the CDR3, the full variable domain is EADIYQTPRYLVIGTGKKITLECSQTMGHDKMYWYQQDPGMELHLIHYSYGVNSTEKGDLSSESTVSRIRTEHFPLTLESARPSHTSQYLCASEKGGEKLFFGSGTQLSVL.

The chain carries TRBV12-5 and TRBJ2-7, with TRBD1 as a possible D gene (5 bases). V was shortened by 4 bases and J by 2 bases, with 15 bases between the two germline ends. CDR1 is LGHNT and CDR2 is FRNRAP in the germline V gene. This CDR3 has 15 residues. CDR3: CASGSTFDRAYEQYF. The CDR3 coding sequence is TGTGCTAGTGGTTCGACCTTCGACAGAGCCTACGAGCAGTACTTC. Variable domain in full (rest from reference TRBV12-5 and TRBJ2-7): DARVTQTPRHKVTEMGQEVTMRCQPILGHNTVFWYRQTMMQGLELLAYFRNRAPLDDSGMPKDRFSAEMPDATLATLKIQPSEPRDSAVYFCASGSTFDRAYEQYFGPGTRLTVT.

The chain joins TRBV5-4 to TRBJ1-2; D perhaps matches TRBD1 (6 bases). CDR1 SGHNT and CDR2 YYREEE come from the germline V gene (reference sequence). The V end was cut by 4 bases, the J end by 0 bases, with 16 bases between. The length of the CDR3 is 16 residues. The CDR3 DNA follows: TGTGCCAGCAGCCGACGGACAGAGCCCTCTAACTATGGCTACACCTTC. Its protein is CASSRRTEPSNYGYTF.

J is TRBJ2-4 and V is TRBV11-3, with 8 bases aligning to TRBD1. Germline V gives CDR1 SGHNT, CDR2 YENEEA. The CDR3 sequence is 15 residues long. The V and J ends lost 0 bases and 4 bases, in that order; junction bases with no gene match: 2. The CDR3 DNA follows: TGTGCCAGCAGCTTAGACCGGACAGGGAAAAACATTCAGTACTTC. The encoded protein is CASSLDRTGKNIQYF.

J is TRBJ1-1 and V is TRBV15, with unresolved D. Trimming took 1 base from V and 6 from J, leaving 9 bases between them. CDR3 length equals 13 residues. Germline V lookup: CDR1 LNHNV, CDR2 YYDKDF (reference sequence). CDR3 in amino acids: CATSRGPEAEAFF. The CDR3 bases are TGTGCCACCAGCAGAGGTCCGGAGGCTGAAGCTTTCTTT.

The J gene is TRBJ2-7, the V gene TRBV2, with a weak D call TRBD1 (6 bases). CDR3 length: 15 residues. Germline V CDR1 and CDR2: SNHLY, FYNNEI. The germline V and J ends were trimmed by 6 bases and 3 bases, with 18 bases remaining between them. CDR3 residues: CASSQANTGSYEQYF. The CDR3 DNA reads as TGTGCCAGCAGCCAAGCAAACACAGGGAGCTACGAGCAGTACTTC.

The rearrangement uses TRBV5-6 and TRBJ2-2, with D possibly matching TRBD1 (5 bases). CDR1 is SGHDT, CDR2 YYEEEE, per germline. The V and J ends lost 2 bases and 3 bases respectively, with 17 bases between them. The CDR3 extends over 17 amino acids. This CDR3 is CASSFGGSGPYTGELFF. The DNA for the CDR3 is TGTGCCAGCAGCTTCGGTGGGTCAGGGCCCTACACCGGGGAGCTGTTTTTT.